This T cell receptor beta chain emerged from a study of persistence of HIV-infected CD4 T cells. Study-level information: Median time on suppressive ART was 7 to 9 years.

The immunoSEQ assay was version 4, run in survey mode. Libraries were prepared by immunoSEQ multiplex PCR; TCRdb keeps only in-frame clonotypes and omits some of them. The sample includes under 40,000 clones, approximately 70% seen only once; the top ten take roughly 1.4%. Looked up from germline, CDR1 is MNHEY and CDR2 is SVGAGI. The CDR3 totals 15 residues. Germline trimming cut 4 bases from V and 1 base from J; bases unmatched to any gene: 5. Overlapping HIV-1 Gag 15-mer peptides at around 0.91 ug per peptide per mL were used. CD4+ T cells upregulating both CD40 ligand and CD69 were sorted as responding cells. Donors had CD4+ T cell counts above 400 cells/uL and were CMV-seropositive. For around 20 hours, CD8-depleted PBMCs received anti-CD28/CD49d costimulation, a CD40-blocking antibody and enfuvirtide. Study conclusions and caveats: Degenerate expanded CDR3beta sequences were enriched among CMV- and Gag-responding cells.

For this clone: The antigen is unknown.

J is TRBJ1-1 and V is TRBV6-5; TRBD1 matches at 8 bases. This sample comprised CD4+ T cells sorted from PBMCs after 18-hour stimulation, obtained from a patient who received antiretroviral therapy. The origin of this receptor is an adult man with HIV who was CMV-seropositive. The CDR3 bases are TGTGCCAGCAGTTCCGACAGGGGCGGGAACACTGAAGCTTTCTTT. It translates to CASSSDRGGNTEAFF.